The 20 T cell receptor beta chains reported below all come from one sample, sequenced in a study of preoperative IRX-2 immunotherapy in early breast cancer. The table came from immunoSEQ multiplex PCR; TCRdb's copy has only in-frame clones and leaves some out. The repertoire consists of roughly 30,000 clones, with 70% to 85% occurring once and the leading ten covering around 3.1%. The treatment here: preoperative locoregional IRX-2 cytokine immunotherapy. Sample collection was performed from a patient treated with IRX-2 immunotherapy. These receptors originate from a human donor with breast cancer.

The chain combines TRBV14 with TRBJ2-1, with 10 bases aligning to TRBD2. From germline, CDR1 is SGHDN and CDR2 FVKESK. This CDR3 has 19 residues. Unmatched junction bases numbered 15, after V lost 0 bases and J lost 7 bases. This chain's CDR3 is CASSQDRGLAGAPGNEQFF. For the CDR3, the DNA is TGTGCCAGCAGCCAAGATCGGGGGCTAGCGGGAGCCCCAGGGAATGAGCAGTTCTTC.

The chain employs TRBV6-1 and TRBJ1-3; 7 bases agree with TRBD1. The CDR3 has 15 amino acids. Per germline, CDR1 MNHNS and CDR2 SASEGT. V lost 0 bases and J lost 4; bases outside the gene matches: 3. The CDR3 DNA is TGTGCCAGCAGTGAAGCAGGGGGCGGCGGAAACACCATATATTTT. Its protein product is CASSEAGGGGNTIYF.

This chain joins TRBV28 and TRBJ2-2; the match to TRBD2 covers 15 bases. The CDR3 runs to 16 residues. Germline assignment: CDR1 MDHEN and CDR2 SYDVKM. After removal of 8 bases from V and 8 bases from J, the junction contained 9 bases not matched to a gene. The CDR3 nucleotides read TGTGCCAGCCGGCTATCGGGACTAGCGGGAGGTGGGGAGCTGTTTTTT. Translated, it gives CASRLSGLAGGGELFF.

The chain combines TRBV6-8 with TRBJ1-2; no reliable D call. This CDR3 has 14 residues. CDR1 and CDR2 from the germline V gene are MNHGY and SAAAGT. The V and J ends lost 4 bases and 4 bases respectively, with 13 bases between them. CDR3 region: CASSSQQSLYGYTF. CDR3 DNA sequence: TGTGCCAGCAGTTCCCAGCAGTCCCTCTATGGCTACACCTTC.

The chain employs TRBV19 and TRBJ1-4, with 12 bases fitting TRBD1. V trimming: 8 bases; J trimming: 8 bases; junction bases outside the gene matches: 6. The CDR3 contains 14 residues. Looked up from germline, CDR1 is LNHDA and CDR2 is SQIVND (reference sequence). CDR3 residues: CASERGTGGEKLFF. The CDR3 DNA is TGTGCCAGTGAACGAGGGACAGGGGGCGAAAAACTGTTTTTT.

The chain employs TRBV11-3 and TRBJ2-3, with 9 positions matching TRBD1. J was trimmed by 3 bases and V by 5 bases; bases with no gene match: 3. This CDR3 spans 14 amino acids. The germline CDR1 and CDR2 sequences are SGHNT and YENEEA. The DNA for the CDR3 is TGTGCCAGCAGCCCGGGACAGGGAACAGATACGCAGTATTTT. It is translated as CASSPGQGTDTQYF.

The rearrangement uses TRBV7-1 and TRBJ1-1; tentative D call: TRBD1 (5 bases). TRBV7-1 is an open reading frame whose function is uncertain. This CDR3 region has 13 residues. Trimming left V 6 bases short and J 3 bases short, with 11 bases between. CDR3 sequence: CASSAGIYTEAFF. The CDR3 DNA is TGTGCCAGCAGTGCAGGGATCTACACTGAAGCTTTCTTT.

V and J are TRBV11-3 and TRBJ2-3; possibly TRBD1 or TRBD2 for D (6 bases each). Germline loops: CDR1 SGHNT, CDR2 YENEEA. This CDR3 is 16 amino acids long. The V and J ends lost 5 bases and 2 bases respectively, with 17 bases between them. The CDR3 DNA is TGTGCCAGCAGCCCCGGGGGCAGACTAAACACAGATACGCAGTATTTT. This codes for CASSPGGRLNTDTQYF.

J is TRBJ1-6 and V is TRBV28; D remains unclear. The germline V gene has CDR1 MDHEN and CDR2 SYDVKM. V was pared by 8 bases and J by 7 bases, with 15 bases between. The CDR3 consists of 14 residues. CDR3 sequence reads: CASHPEVANSPLHF. The CDR3, as DNA: TGTGCCAGCCACCCGGAGGTAGCAAATTCACCCCTCCACTTT.

The chain combines TRBV18 with TRBJ2-3, with a possible D match to TRBD1 (6 bases). Trimming took 3 bases from V and 4 from J, leaving 11 bases between them. CDR3 length equals 14 residues. Germline CDR1 KGHSH, CDR2 LQKENI. The CDR3 coding sequence is TGTGCCAGCTCACCTGGGGCAGGGGCAGATACGCAGTATTTT. It codes for CASSPGAGADTQYF.

The chain recombines TRBV11-3 with TRBJ2-7; D remains ambiguous. V was pared by 7 bases and J by 5 bases, with 18 bases between. Germline V gene sequence: CDR1 SGHNT, CDR2 YENEEA. This CDR3 spans 14 amino acids. The CDR3 region has the DNA TGTGCCAGCAACCGCTGGGTGTGGTCCCACGAGCAGTACTTC. As protein: CASNRWVWSHEQYF.

The rearrangement uses TRBV6-8 and TRBJ1-4, with D perhaps matching TRBD1 (5 bases). Per germline, CDR1 MNHGY and CDR2 SAAAGT. The CDR3 sequence is 16 residues long. V was cut by 6 bases and J by 0 bases, with 14 bases left in between. The CDR3, as DNA: TGTGCCAGCAGCCCCGACCGGGGGGCAACTAATGAAAAACTGTTTTTT. This codes for CASSPDRGATNEKLFF.

The rearrangement links TRBV7-6 to TRBJ2-1; 7 nucleotides match TRBD2. From germline, CDR1 is SGHVS and CDR2 FNYEAQ. Trimming took 5 bases from V and 8 from J; bases not matched to a gene: 12. CDR3 length equals 15 residues. The CDR3 sequence: CASSPRGVAIDEQFF. The CDR3 bases are TGTGCCAGCAGCCCCCGGGGGGTAGCTATCGATGAGCAGTTCTTC.

This chain uses TRBV28 with TRBJ2-2; the match to TRBD2 covers 8 bases. The CDR3 runs to 17 residues. CDR1 and CDR2 from the germline V gene are MDHEN and SYDVKM. Unmatched junction bases numbered 15, after V lost 6 bases and J lost 6 bases. CDR3: CASRPMRAGESAGELFF. Written as DNA, the CDR3 is TGTGCCAGCAGGCCAATGAGAGCGGGAGAATCCGCCGGGGAGCTGTTTTTT.

In its sample, this clone was seen once. The V call is TRBV6-8, the J call TRBJ1-1, with D unresolved. Deletions cut 4 bases from V and 0 bases from J, with 3 bases between. The CDR3 is made up of 12 amino acids. CDR1 and CDR2 from the germline V gene are MNHGY and SAAAGT. In DNA form, the CDR3 reads TGTGCCAGCAGTTCAATGAACACTGAAGCTTTCTTT. Amino acid sequence: CASSSMNTEAFF.

This chain links TRBV6-8 with TRBJ1-5, with D perhaps matching TRBD1 (6 bases). Germline V gives CDR1 MNHGY, CDR2 SAAAGT. Trimming removed 4 bases from V and 5 bases from J, with 15 bases in between. This CDR3 is built from 15 residues. CDR3 in amino acids: CASSSLRDTHQPQHF. CDR3 DNA sequence: TGTGCCAGCAGTTCTCTCCGGGACACCCATCAGCCCCAGCATTTT.

The gene calls are TRBV1 and TRBJ1-2; TRBD1 was called by the table and not checked on the DNA. TRBV1 is tagged as a pseudogene. This CDR3 contains 15 residues. CDR3 DNA: TGCGCCAGCAGTCGAAGAACAGGGGGCGATTATGGCTACACCTTC. It translates to CASSRRTGGDYGYTF.

This clone has just one count. The chain carries TRBV15 and TRBJ2-7; D is ambiguous. Trimming stripped 1 base from V and 0 bases from J, with 10 bases between. Germline V lookup: CDR1 LNHNV, CDR2 YYDKDF (reference sequence). The CDR3 runs 15 residues. CDR3 DNA: TGTGCCACCAGCAGAGTGGGCAGGAGCTCCTACGAGCAGTACTTC. Protein: CATSRVGRSSYEQYF.

The chain recombines TRBV11-3 with TRBJ1-4; D may be TRBD1 (6 bases). The CDR3 totals 17 residues. Germline CDR1 and CDR2: SGHNT and YENEEA. V was clipped by 0 bases and J by 4 bases, with 15 bases between them. The chain's CDR3 is CASSLDSWAGDNEKLFF. CDR3 coding DNA: TGTGCCAGCAGCTTAGATTCCTGGGCAGGGGATAATGAAAAACTGTTTTTT.

The chain carries TRBV7-8 and TRBJ1-2; TRBD1 might be the D (6 bases). Trimming shortened V by 5 bases and J by 6 bases, and 13 bases separated the two germline ends. Per germline, CDR1 SGHVS and CDR2 FQNEAQ. This CDR3 contains 13 residues. The CDR3 reads CASSLRGKHGYTF. The DNA of the CDR3 is TGTGCCAGCAGCCTTAGGGGGAAGCATGGCTACACCTTC.